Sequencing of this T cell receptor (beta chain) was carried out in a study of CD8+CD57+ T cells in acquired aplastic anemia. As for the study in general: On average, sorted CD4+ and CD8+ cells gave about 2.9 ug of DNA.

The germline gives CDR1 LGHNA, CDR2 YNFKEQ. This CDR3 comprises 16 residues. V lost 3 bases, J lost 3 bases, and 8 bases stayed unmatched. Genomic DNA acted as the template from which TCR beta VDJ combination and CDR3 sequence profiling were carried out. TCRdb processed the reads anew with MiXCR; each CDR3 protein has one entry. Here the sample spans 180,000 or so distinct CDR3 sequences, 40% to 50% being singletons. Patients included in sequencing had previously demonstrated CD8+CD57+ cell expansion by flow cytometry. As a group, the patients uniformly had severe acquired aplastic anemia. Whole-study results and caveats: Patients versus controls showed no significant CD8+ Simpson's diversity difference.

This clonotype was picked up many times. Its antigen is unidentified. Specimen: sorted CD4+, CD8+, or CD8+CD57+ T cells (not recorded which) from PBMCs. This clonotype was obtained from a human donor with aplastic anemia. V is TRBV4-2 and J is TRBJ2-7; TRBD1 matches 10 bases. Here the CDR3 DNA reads TGTGCCAGCAGCCAGCAATCCGGGACAGGGGACTACGAGCAGTACTTC. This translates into CASSQQSGTGDYEQYF.